Included here is one T cell receptor beta chain sequence, with context. Its antigen is undetermined. Repertoires were generated with immunoSEQ multiplex PCR, while TCRdb's copy carries only in-frame clones and drops some. The profile shows fewer than 200,000 clones, around 92% of them singletons. The data were taken from a study of T cell responses to AZD1222 COVID-19 vaccine. Regarding the study as a whole: Nearly half of spike-specific TCRs reportedly go after variant regions that carry no mutations. It should be noted that donors were predominantly white British and more often female, and clonal diversity was possibly underestimated.

J was trimmed by 6 bases and V by 3 bases; bases with no gene match: 4. Germline V gene data show CDR1 as DFQATT and CDR2 as SNEGSKA (reference sequence). The CDR3 is 14 residues long. The specimen was peripheral blood, collected on day 0 of AZD1222 vaccination. The TCR originated in an adult in good health. J is TRBJ2-2 and V is TRBV20-1; TRBD1 agrees at 10 bases. As DNA, the CDR3 is TGCAGTGCTAGTCCCGGGACAGGGGCCGGGGAGCTGTTTTTT. It codes for CSASPGTGAGELFF.